Here is one T cell receptor beta chain with its context. Its target is not known. The sample belongs to a study of T-cell reconstitution after alpha-beta-depleted transplantation in children. Germline V gives CDR1 MNHEY, CDR2 SVGAGI. This CDR3 is built from 18 residues. The germline V and J ends were trimmed by 0 bases and 8 bases, with 25 bases remaining between them. Whole-study results and caveats: Reportedly, only several hundred clones from non-depleted graft cells drove alpha-beta T-cell counts at about two months. It was surviving recipient T cells and thymic progenitors that gave some patients high TCRbeta diversity at day 60. T-cell numbers and diversity one year post-transplant derived largely from freshly generated T cells.

Preparation of the TCRbeta library used unique molecular identifiers. TCRdb reanalysed the PCR reads using MiXCR and keeps one entry per CDR3 protein. Of about 980,000 distinct CDR3 sequences in the sample, about 30% were seen once. This sequence joins TRBV6-5 and TRBJ1-2; possible D gene TRBD1, 5 bases. The TCR originated in a boy less than two years old who had a stem cell transplant for SCID, so the T cells may come from the graft donor. The sequencing here drew on PBMCs, mostly from graft donor cells, taken 360 days after TCRalphabeta/CD19-depleted stem cell transplant. CDR3 sequence reads: CASSYSIPRPQGLGGYTF. The CDR3 coding sequence is TGTGCCAGCAGTTACTCGATTCCTAGGCCCCAGGGTTTGGGGGGCTACACCTTC.